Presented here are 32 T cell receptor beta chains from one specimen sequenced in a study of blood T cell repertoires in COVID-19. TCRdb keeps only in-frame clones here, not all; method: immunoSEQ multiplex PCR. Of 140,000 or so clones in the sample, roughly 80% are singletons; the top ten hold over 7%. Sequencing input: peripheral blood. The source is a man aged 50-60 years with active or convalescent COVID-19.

Here the CDR3 reads CSVVKGGISNTGELFF. CDR3 nucleotide sequence: TGCAGCGTAGTGAAGGGCGGGATCTCGAACACCGGGGAGCTGTTTTTT. The chain is built from TRBV29-1 and TRBJ2-2, with TRBD2 as a possible D gene (6 bases). Trimming removed 6 bases at V and 0 bases at J, with 17 bases between. Germline CDR1 SQVTM, CDR2 ANQGSEA. This CDR3 has 16 amino acids.

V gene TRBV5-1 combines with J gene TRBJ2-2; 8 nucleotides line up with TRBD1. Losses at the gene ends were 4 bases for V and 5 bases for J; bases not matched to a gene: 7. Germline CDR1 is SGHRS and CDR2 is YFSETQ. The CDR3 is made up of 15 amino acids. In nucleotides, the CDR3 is TGCGCCAGCAGCCCGGGGACAGGCCGAACCGGGGAGCTGTTTTTT. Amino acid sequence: CASSPGTGRTGELFF.

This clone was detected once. The CDR3 bases are TGTGCCAGCAGTGACGGGGGGACTAGCAAACACGAGCAGTACTTC. Encoded protein: CASSDGGTSKHEQYF. V is TRBV6-4 and J is TRBJ2-7; 9 nucleotides align to TRBD2. The CDR3 is made up of 15 amino acids. V gave up 2 bases and J gave up 5 bases; unmatched junction bases: 7. The V gene's germline CDR1 is MRHNA and CDR2 SNTAGT.

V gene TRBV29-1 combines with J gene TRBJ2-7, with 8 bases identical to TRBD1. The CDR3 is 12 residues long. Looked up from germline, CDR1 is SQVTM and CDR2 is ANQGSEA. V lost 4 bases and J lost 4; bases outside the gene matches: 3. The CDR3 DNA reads TGCAGCGTTGGGGACAGGCGTTACGAGCAGTACTTC. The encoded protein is CSVGDRRYEQYF.

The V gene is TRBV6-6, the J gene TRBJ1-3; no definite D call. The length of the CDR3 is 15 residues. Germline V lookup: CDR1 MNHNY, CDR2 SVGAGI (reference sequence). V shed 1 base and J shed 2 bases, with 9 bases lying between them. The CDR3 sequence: CASSYFSRAGNTIYF. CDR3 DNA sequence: TGTGCCAGCAGTTACTTTTCACGGGCTGGAAACACCATATATTTT.

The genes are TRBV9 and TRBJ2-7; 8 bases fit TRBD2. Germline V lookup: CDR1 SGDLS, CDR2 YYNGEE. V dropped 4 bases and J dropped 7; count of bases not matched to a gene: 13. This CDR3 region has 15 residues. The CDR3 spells CASSLLWSGSGEQYF. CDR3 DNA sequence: TGTGCCAGCAGCCTATTATGGAGCGGGAGTGGAGAGCAGTACTTC.

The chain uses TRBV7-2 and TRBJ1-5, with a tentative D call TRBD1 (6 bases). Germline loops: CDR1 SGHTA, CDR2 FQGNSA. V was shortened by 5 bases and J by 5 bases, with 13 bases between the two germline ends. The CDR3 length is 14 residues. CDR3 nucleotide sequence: TGTGCCAGCAGCGCACAGGGCGGAGATCAGCCCCAGCATTTT. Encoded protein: CASSAQGGDQPQHF. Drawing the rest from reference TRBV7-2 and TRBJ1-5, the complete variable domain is GAGVSQSPSNKVTEKGKDVELRCDPISGHTALYWYRQSLGQGLEFLIYFQGNSAPDKSGLPSDRFSAERTGGSVSTLTIQRTQQEDSAVYLCASSAQGGDQPQHFGDGTRLSIL.

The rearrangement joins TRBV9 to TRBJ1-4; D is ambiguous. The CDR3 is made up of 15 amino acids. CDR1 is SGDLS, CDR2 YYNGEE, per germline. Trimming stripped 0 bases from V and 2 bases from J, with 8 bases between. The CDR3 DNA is TGTGCCAGCAGCGTAGGAGGATCGACTAATGAAAAACTGTTTTTT. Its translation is CASSVGGSTNEKLFF. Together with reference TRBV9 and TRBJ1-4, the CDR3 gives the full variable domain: DSGVTQTPKHLITATGQRVTLRCSPRSGDLSVYWYQQSLDQGLQFLIQYYNGEERAKGNILERFSAQQFPDLHSELNLSSLELGDSALYFCASSVGGSTNEKLFFGSGTQLSVL.

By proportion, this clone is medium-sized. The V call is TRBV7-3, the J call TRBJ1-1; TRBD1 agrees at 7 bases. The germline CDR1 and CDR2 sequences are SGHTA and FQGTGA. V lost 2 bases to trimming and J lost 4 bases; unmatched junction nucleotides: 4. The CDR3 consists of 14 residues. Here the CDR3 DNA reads TGTGCCAGCAGCTTATCGCAGGGGGGCACTGAAGCTTTCTTT. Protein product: CASSLSQGGTEAFF.

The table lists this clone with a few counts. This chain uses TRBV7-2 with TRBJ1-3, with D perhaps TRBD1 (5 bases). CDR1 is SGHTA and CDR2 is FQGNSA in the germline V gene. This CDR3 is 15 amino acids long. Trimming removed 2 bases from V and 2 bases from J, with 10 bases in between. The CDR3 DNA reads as TGTGCCAGCAGCTTAATGTGGGGCCCTGGAAACACCATATATTTT. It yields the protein CASSLMWGPGNTIYF. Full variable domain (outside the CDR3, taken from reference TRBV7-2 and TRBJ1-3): GAGVSQSPSNKVTEKGKDVELRCDPISGHTALYWYRQSLGQGLEFLIYFQGNSAPDKSGLPSDRFSAERTGGSVSTLTIQRTQQEDSAVYLCASSLMWGPGNTIYFGEGSWLTVV.

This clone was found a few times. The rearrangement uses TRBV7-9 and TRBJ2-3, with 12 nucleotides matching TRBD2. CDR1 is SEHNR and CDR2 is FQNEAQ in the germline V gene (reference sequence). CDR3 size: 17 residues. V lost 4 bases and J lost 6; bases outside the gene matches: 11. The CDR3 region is CASSSETSGRGGDTQYF. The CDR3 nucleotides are TGTGCCAGCAGCTCCGAGACTAGCGGGAGAGGGGGGGATACGCAGTATTTT.

In DNA, the CDR3 is TGTGCCAGCAGCGGACGGGCTAGCGGGGAAGAGACCCAGTACTTC. Encoded protein: CASSGRASGEETQYF. The gene calls are TRBV7-2 and TRBJ2-5; 9 bases align to TRBD2. Germline V lookup: CDR1 SGHTA, CDR2 FQGNSA. The CDR3 covers 15 residues. Germline trimming cut 5 bases from V and 3 bases from J; bases unmatched to any gene: 7.

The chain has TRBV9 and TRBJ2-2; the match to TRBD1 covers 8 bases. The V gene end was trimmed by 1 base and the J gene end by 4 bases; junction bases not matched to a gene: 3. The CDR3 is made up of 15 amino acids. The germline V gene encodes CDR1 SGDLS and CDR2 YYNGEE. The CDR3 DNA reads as TGTGCCAGCAGCGTATCAGGGGGCCTCACCGGGGAGCTGTTTTTT. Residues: CASSVSGGLTGELFF.

Here the CDR3 DNA reads TGTGCCACCAGTGACAGGGGTTATCAGCCCCAGCATTTT. This codes for CATSDRGYQPQHF. This chain joins TRBV24-1 and TRBJ1-5; possibly TRBD1 for D (6 bases). Looked up from germline, CDR1 is KGHDR and CDR2 is SFDVKD. This CDR3 comprises 13 residues. V lost 4 bases and J lost 5, with 8 bases in between.

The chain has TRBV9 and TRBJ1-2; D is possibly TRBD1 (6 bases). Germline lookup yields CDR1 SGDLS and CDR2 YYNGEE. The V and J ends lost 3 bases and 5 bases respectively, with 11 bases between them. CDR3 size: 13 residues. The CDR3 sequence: CASSEDQGYGYTF. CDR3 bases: TGTGCCAGCAGCGAGGACCAGGGGTATGGCTACACCTTC.

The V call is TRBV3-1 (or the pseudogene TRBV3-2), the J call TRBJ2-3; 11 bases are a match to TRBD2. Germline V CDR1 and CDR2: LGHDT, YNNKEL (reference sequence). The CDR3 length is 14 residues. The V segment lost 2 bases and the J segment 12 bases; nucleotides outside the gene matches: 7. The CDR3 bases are TGTGCCAGCAGCCAAAAACTAGCGGGAGCGATACAGTATTTT. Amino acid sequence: CASSQKLAGAIQYF.

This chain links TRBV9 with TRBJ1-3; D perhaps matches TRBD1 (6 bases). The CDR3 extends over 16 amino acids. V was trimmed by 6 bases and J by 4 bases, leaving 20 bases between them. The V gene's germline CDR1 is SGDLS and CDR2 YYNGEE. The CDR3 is CASTAGTLTLGNTIYF. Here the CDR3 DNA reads TGTGCCAGCACCGCTGGGACACTGACGTTAGGAAACACCATATATTTT.

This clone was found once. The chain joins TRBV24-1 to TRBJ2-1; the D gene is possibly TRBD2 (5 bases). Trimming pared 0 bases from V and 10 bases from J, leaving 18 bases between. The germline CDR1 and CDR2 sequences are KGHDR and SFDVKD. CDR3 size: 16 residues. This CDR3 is CATSDLKRPLPEEQFF. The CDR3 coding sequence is TGTGCCACCAGTGATTTGAAGCGGCCCCTCCCGGAAGAGCAGTTCTTC.

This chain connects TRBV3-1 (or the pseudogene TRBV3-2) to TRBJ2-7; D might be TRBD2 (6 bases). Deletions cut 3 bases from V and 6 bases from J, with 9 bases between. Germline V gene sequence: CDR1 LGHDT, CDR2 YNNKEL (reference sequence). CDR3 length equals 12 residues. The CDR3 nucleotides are TGTGCCAGCAGCCATCTAGCGAGCGAGCAGTACTTC. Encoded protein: CASSHLASEQYF.

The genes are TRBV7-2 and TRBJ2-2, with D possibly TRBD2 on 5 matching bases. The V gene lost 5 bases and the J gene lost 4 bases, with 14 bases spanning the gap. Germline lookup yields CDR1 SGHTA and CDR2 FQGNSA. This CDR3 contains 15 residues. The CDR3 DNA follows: TGTGCCAGCAGCCACGGAGGAGGTATCACCGGGGAGCTGTTTTTT. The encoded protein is CASSHGGGITGELFF.

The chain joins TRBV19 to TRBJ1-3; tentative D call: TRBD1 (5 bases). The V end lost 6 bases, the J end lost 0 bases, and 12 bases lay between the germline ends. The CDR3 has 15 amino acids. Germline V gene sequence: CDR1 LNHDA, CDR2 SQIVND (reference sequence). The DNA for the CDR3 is TGTGCCAGTAGCCCACAGGTGATCTCTGGAAACACCATATATTTT. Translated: CASSPQVISGNTIYF.

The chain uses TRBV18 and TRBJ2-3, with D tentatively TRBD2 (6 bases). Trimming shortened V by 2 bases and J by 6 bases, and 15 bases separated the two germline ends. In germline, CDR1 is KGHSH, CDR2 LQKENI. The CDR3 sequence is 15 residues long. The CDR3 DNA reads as TGTGCCAGCTCACCAAAGGGACCAGGAGGGGATACGCAGTATTTT. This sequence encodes CASSPKGPGGDTQYF.

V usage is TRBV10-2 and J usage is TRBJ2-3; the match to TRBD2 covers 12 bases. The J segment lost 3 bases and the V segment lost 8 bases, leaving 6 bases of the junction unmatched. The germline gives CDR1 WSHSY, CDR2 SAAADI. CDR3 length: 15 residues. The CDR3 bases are TGCGCCAGCCGCCTGACTAGCGGGAGTACAGATACGCAGTATTTT. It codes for CASRLTSGSTDTQYF.

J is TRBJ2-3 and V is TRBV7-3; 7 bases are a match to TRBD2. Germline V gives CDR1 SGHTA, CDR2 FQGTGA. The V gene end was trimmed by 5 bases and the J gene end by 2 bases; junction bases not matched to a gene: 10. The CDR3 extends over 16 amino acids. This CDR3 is CASSDPTSAHTDTQYF. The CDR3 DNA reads TGTGCCAGCAGCGATCCCACTAGCGCCCACACAGATACGCAGTATTTT.

This CDR3 reads CATSRDRDSNSPLHF. DNA of the CDR3: TGTGCCACCAGCCGCGACCGGGACTCTAATTCACCCCTCCACTTT. The chain couples TRBV15 to TRBJ1-6; D perhaps matches TRBD1 (5 bases). Germline V CDR1 and CDR2: LNHNV, YYDKDF (reference sequence). The V end lost 5 bases, the J end lost 6 bases, and 14 bases lay between the germline ends. The CDR3 contains 15 residues.

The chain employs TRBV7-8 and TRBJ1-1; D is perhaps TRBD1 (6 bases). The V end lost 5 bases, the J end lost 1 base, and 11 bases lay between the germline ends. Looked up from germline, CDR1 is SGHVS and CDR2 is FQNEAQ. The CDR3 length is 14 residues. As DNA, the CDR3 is TGTGCCAGCAGCCTTACGACAGGGAACACTGAAGCTTTCTTT. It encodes CASSLTTGNTEAFF.

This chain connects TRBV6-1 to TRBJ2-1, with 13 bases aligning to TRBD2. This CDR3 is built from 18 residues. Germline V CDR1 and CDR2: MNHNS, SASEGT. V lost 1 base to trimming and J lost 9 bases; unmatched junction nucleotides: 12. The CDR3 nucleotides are TGTGCCAGCAGTGAAGAGGAAGTAGGACTAGCGGGAGTAAGTGAGCAGTTCTTC. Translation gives CASSEEEVGLAGVSEQFF.

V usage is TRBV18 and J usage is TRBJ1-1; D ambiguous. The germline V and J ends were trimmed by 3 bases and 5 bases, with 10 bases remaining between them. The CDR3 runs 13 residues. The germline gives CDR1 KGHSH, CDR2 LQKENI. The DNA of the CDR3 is TGTGCCAGCTCACCCACGTTCGGGACTGAAGCTTTCTTT. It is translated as CASSPTFGTEAFF.

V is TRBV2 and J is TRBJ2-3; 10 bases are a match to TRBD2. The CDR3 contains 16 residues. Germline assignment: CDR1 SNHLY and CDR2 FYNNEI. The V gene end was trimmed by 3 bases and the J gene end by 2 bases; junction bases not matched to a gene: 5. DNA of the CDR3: TGTGCCAGCAGTGATGCGAGCGGGAGGGCCACAGATACGCAGTATTTT. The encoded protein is CASSDASGRATDTQYF.

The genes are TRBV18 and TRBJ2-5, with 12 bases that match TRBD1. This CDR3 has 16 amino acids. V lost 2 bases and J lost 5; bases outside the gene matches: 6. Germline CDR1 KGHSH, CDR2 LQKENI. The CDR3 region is CASSPGGTGGRETQYF. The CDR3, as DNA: TGTGCCAGCTCACCAGGCGGGACAGGGGGCAGGGAGACCCAGTACTTC.

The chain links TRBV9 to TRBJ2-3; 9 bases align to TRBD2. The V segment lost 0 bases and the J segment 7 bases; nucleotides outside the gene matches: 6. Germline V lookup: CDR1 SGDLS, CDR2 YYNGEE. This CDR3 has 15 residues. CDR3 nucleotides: TGTGCCAGCAGCGTAGTAGCGGGAGAGGGGCATACGCAGTATTTT. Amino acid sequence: CASSVVAGEGHTQYF.

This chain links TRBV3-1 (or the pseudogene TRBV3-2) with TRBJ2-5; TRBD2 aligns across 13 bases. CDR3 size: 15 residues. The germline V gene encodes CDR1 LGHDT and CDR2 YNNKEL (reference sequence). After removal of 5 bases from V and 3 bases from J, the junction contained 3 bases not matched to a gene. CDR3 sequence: CASSSGLAGKETQYF. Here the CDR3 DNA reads TGTGCCAGCAGCTCGGGACTAGCGGGGAAAGAGACCCAGTACTTC.